This T cell receptor (beta chain) comes out of a study of cytomegalovirus exposure and HLA in healthy donors. The study, taken as a whole, reports: No immune exposure information besides CMV serostatus was available. Earlier analysis found most TCR beta V segments productive about 90% or about 30% of the time.

Germline V gene lookup returns CDR1 KGHSH and CDR2 LQKENI. V was clipped by 3 bases and J by 3 bases, with 14 bases between them. The length of the CDR3 is 15 residues. There are a few counts of this clone. Its antigen remains unidentified. The PCR used 60 Vbeta and 13 Jbeta primers. Profiled with immunoSEQ multiplex PCR; TCRdb holds only in-frame clones, not every one. Found here are more than 100,000 clones, around 73% of them singletons; the top ten hold 6.5% to 9%. The receptor was derived from a woman aged 40 to 49 in good health and CMV-seropositive. Material: PBMCs. V is TRBV18 and J is TRBJ1-2; weak D call: TRBD1 (6 bases). DNA of the CDR3: TGTGCCAGCTCACCGGGGCAGCCAGGGGACTATGGCTACACCTTC. The encoded protein is CASSPGQPGDYGYTF. The whole variable domain, remainder taken from reference TRBV18 and TRBJ1-2, is NAGVMQNPRHLVRRRGQEARLRCSPMKGHSHVYWYRQLPEEGLKFMVYLQKENIIDESGMPKERFSAEFPKEGPSILRIQQVVRGDSAAYFCASSPGQPGDYGYTFGSGTRLTVV.